The rows below give T cell receptor beta chains drawn from one sample of a study of metastatic and nonmetastatic thyroid tumors. TCRdb recomputed clones from the PCR reads via MiXCR. Of roughly 40,000 clones listed, about a sixth are singletons. The material sequenced was tumor tissue. The receptors shown here come from a female donor with papillary thyroid cancer or a benign thyroid nodule (not recorded which). Some clones in this sample may be carry-over from other donors' samples. Each CDR3 is given with its conserved first and last residue. The D gene is left open where the match is weak. Only some rows state a clone size, as once, few, many or a class for expanded clones.

V	D	J	size	CDR3	DNA
TRBV6-2/TRBV6-3	-	TRBJ1-3	few	CASSSDTVSGNTIYF	TGCGCCAGCAGCTCCGACACAGTGTCTGGAAACACCATATATTTT
TRBV5-1	-	TRBJ2-3	many	CASSLAYRQTDTQYF	TGCGCCAGCAGCTTGGCTTATCGACAGACAGATACGCAGTATTTT
TRBV2	-	TRBJ1-4	many	CASIGEGSYNEKLFF	TGTGCCAGCATCGGGGAGGGGAGCTATAATGAAAAACTGTTTTTT
TRBV7-3	TRBD1	TRBJ2-7	many	CASSLDRGLEQYF	TGTGCCAGCAGCTTGGACAGGGGGCTCGAGCAGTACTTC
TRBV6-5	TRBD1	TRBJ2-5	few	CASSNNPGQGETQYF	TGTGCCAGCAGTAACAATCCGGGACAGGGAGAGACCCAGTACTTC
TRBV11-3	-	TRBJ1-3	once	CASSRGQPGNTIYF	TGTGCCAGCAGCCGAGGTCAGCCGGGAAACACCATATATTTT
TRBV6-1	-	TRBJ2-4	many	CASSWTALAKNIQYF	TGTGCCAGCAGTTGGACAGCCCTAGCCAAAAACATTCAGTACTTC
TRBV30	TRBD2	TRBJ2-1	many	CAWSQLAGLIDEQFF	TGTGCCTGGAGCCAACTAGCGGGATTGATCGATGAGCAGTTCTTC
TRBV19	-	TRBJ1-1	-	CASSIDMGVVDTEAFF	TGTGCCAGTAGTATAGATATGGGGGTAGTGGACACTGAAGCTTTCTTT
TRBV5-8	-	TRBJ1-3	many	CASSFSVGGNTIYF	TGTGCCAGCAGCTTTTCTGTGGGAGGAAACACCATATATTTT
TRBV12-3/TRBV12-4	-	TRBJ2-3	many	CASSPGVWDTQYF	TGTGCCAGCAGCCCCGGGGTTTGGGATACGCAGTATTTT
TRBV5-5	-	TRBJ2-5	-	CASSLRFGETQYF	TGTGCCAGCTCTCTGAGGTTCGGAGAGACCCAGTACTTC
TRBV3-1	TRBD1	TRBJ1-6	many	CASSPGTGINSPLHF	TGTGCCAGCAGCCCCGGGACAGGGATAAATTCACCCCTCCACTTT
TRBV30	TRBD1	TRBJ1-1	many	CAWKSMGQANTEAFF	TGTGCCTGGAAGTCTATGGGACAGGCGAACACTGAAGCTTTCTTT
TRBV7-9	-	TRBJ2-2	many	CASSTGPVNTGELFF	TGTGCCAGCAGCACAGGGCCTGTCAACACCGGGGAGCTGTTTTTT
TRBV20-1	-	TRBJ1-6	many	CSARDQGSDSPLHF	TGCAGTGCTAGAGATCAGGGGAGCGATTCACCCCTCCACTTT
TRBV5-1	TRBD2	TRBJ2-1	many	CASSLFSGRMDEQFF	TGCGCCAGCAGCTTGTTTAGCGGGAGAATGGATGAGCAGTTCTTC
TRBV27	-	TRBJ2-3	-	CASSPKTELGPDTQYF	TGTGCCAGCAGTCCAAAGACAGAGTTAGGACCAGATACGCAGTATTTT
TRBV5-5	TRBD2	TRBJ2-3	-	CASRGGSDTQYF	TGTGCCAGCAGGGGGGGGAGCGATACGCAGTATTTT
TRBV5-1	-	TRBJ2-7	-	CASSLSLSGDEQYF	TGCGCCAGCAGCTTGTCGCTATCGGGCGACGAGCAGTACTTC
TRBV11-1	-	TRBJ1-2	once	CDSGYQRSGGLLNYGYTF	TGTGACAGCGGCTACCAGAGGTCAGGCGGCCTGCTAAACTATGGCTACACCTTC
TRBV5-1	-	TRBJ2-3	many	CASSLVLGASSDTQYF	TGCGCCAGCAGCTTGGTCCTGGGAGCTTCCTCAGATACGCAGTATTTT
TRBV27	-	TRBJ2-7	few	CASTPLHYEQYF	TGTGCCAGCACCCCACTACACTACGAGCAGTACTTC
TRBV5-1	-	TRBJ2-5	-	CASRSLAGTQDTQYF	TGCGCCAGCCGATCCTTGGCAGGTACCCAAGATACCCAGTACTTC
TRBV20-1	TRBD1	TRBJ1-4	many	CSASRDPGGSEKLFF	TGCAGTGCCTCAAGAGACCCAGGGGGGAGTGAAAAACTGTTTTTT
TRBV20-1	-	TRBJ2-7	once	CSATTGWLYFYEQYF	TGCAGTGCCACCACTGGGTGGCTCTACTTCTACGAGCAGTACTTC
TRBV27	-	TRBJ2-1	many	CASSLGGVQFF	TGTGCCAGCAGTTTGGGGGGCGTGCAGTTCTTC
TRBV20-1	-	TRBJ1-5	many	CSARGTHNQPQHF	TGCAGTGCGAGAGGGACACACAATCAGCCCCAGCATTTT
TRBV6-1	TRBD2	TRBJ2-1	many	CAGGLAGAREFF	TGTGCCGGGGGACTAGCGGGAGCTCGGGAGTTCTTC
TRBV28	-	TRBJ2-1	many	CASIRGGGRRYNEQFF	TGTGCCAGCATCCGAGGAGGGGGGAGGCGTTACAATGAGCAGTTCTTC
TRBV6-2/TRBV6-3	TRBD2	TRBJ2-1	-	CASSYSGLAEHEQFF	TGTGCCAGCAGTTACTCAGGACTAGCAGAGCATGAGCAGTTCTTC
TRBV20-1	TRBD1	TRBJ1-2	many	CSARGLGTGGSGYGYTF	TGCAGTGCTAGAGGTCTGGGGACAGGGGGCAGTGGCTATGGCTACACCTTC
TRBV3-1	TRBD1	TRBJ2-2	many	CASSPHWRTGKSGELFF	TGTGCCAGCAGCCCCCACTGGCGGACAGGGAAGTCCGGGGAGCTGTTTTTT
TRBV6-2/TRBV6-3	-	TRBJ1-1	many	CASKPDRNTEAFF	TGTGCCAGCAAACCGGACAGAAACACTGAAGCTTTCTTT
TRBV5-1	-	TRBJ1-1	-	CASSFQGQQVGEAFF	TGCGCCAGTAGCTTTCAGGGGCAGCAAGTGGGTGAAGCTTTCTTT
TRBV7-3	TRBD2	TRBJ2-7	-	CASSQGPSGYYEQYF	TGTGCCAGCAGTCAGGGGCCTAGCGGGTATTACGAGCAGTACTTC
TRBV6-2/TRBV6-3	-	TRBJ2-3	few	CASSTGITGEDTQYF	TGTGCCAGCAGTACCGGAATAACGGGAGAAGATACGCAGTATTTT
TRBV28	TRBD1	TRBJ1-1	many	CASSSPSGGGTEAFF	TGTGCCAGCAGTTCGCCCTCAGGGGGCGGCACTGAAGCTTTCTTT
TRBV7-2	-	TRBJ1-2	many	CASSKTWNYGYTF	TGTGCCAGCAGCAAAACGTGGAACTATGGCTACACCTTC
TRBV20-1	-	TRBJ2-7	-	CSASRTEVRITGYEQYF	TGCAGTGCTAGCAGGACAGAAGTAAGGATAACGGGATACGAGCAGTACTTC
TRBV5-5	-	TRBJ2-7	many	CASNWGEISYEQYF	TGTGCCAGCAACTGGGGGGAGATCTCCTACGAGCAGTACTTC
TRBV19	-	TRBJ2-6	many	CASSITPGHHSGANVLTF	TGTGCCAGTAGTATAACACCGGGACACCACTCTGGGGCCAACGTCCTGACTTTC
TRBV6-2/TRBV6-3	TRBD2	TRBJ2-1	many	CASSAGRLAGYNEQFF	TGTGCCAGCAGTGCCGGTAGACTAGCGGGCTATAATGAGCAGTTCTTC
TRBV20-1	-	TRBJ1-5	many	CSARDHTGLGQPQHF	TGCAGTGCTAGAGATCATACAGGGCTGGGCCAGCCCCAGCATTTT
TRBV4-3	-	TRBJ2-4	many	CASSQEEFGGGNIQYF	TGCGCCAGCAGCCAAGAGGAGTTTGGGGGTGGAAACATTCAGTACTTC
TRBV11-2	-	TRBJ2-5	-	CASSLLSSVRAWGQETQYF	TGTGCCAGCAGCTTACTGTCTAGCGTGAGGGCCTGGGGGCAAGAGACCCAGTACTTC
TRBV6-1	TRBD1	TRBJ1-2	few	CASSEGTGGYGYTF	TGTGCCAGCAGTGAAGGGACAGGGGGCTATGGCTACACCTTC